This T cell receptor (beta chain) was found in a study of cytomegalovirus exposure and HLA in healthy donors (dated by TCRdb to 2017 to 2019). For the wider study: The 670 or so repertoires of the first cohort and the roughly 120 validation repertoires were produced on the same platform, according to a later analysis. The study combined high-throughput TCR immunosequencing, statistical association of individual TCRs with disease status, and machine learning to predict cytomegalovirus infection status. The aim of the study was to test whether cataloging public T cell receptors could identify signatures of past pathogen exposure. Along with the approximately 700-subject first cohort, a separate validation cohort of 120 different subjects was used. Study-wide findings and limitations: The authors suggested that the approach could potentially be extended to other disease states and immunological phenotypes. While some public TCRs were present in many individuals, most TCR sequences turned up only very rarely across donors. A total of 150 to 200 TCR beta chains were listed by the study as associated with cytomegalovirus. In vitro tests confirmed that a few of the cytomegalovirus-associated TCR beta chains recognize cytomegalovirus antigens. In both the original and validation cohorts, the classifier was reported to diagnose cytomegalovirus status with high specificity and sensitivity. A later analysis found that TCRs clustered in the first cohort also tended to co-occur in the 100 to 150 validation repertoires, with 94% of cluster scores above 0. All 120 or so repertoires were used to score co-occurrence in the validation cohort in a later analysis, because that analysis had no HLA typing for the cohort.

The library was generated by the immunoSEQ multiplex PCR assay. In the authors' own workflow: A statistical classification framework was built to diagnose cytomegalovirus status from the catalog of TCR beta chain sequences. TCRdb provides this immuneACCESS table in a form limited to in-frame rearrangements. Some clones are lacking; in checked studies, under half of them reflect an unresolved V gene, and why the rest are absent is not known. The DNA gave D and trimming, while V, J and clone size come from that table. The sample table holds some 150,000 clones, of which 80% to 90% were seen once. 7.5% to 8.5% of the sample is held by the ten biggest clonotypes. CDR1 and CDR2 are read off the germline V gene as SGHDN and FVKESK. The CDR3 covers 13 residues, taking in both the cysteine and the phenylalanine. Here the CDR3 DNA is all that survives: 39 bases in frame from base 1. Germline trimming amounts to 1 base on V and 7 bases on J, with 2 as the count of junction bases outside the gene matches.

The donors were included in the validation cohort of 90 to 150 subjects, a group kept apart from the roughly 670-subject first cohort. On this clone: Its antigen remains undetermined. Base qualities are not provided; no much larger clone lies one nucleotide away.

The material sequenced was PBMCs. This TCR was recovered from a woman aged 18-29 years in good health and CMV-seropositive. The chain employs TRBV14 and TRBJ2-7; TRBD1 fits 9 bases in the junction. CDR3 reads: CASSQVGTGEQYF. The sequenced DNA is TGTGCCAGCAGCCAAGTAGGGACAGGGGAGCAGTACTTC.